This note documents a single T cell receptor (beta chain) sequence. Its target is unknown. These data are taken from a study of PD-1 blockade in classical Hodgkin lymphoma. All patients relapsed after autologous stem cell transplantation, and brentuximab vedotin exposure varied. The data were produced by immunoSEQ multiplex PCR, yet TCRdb's version contains in-frame clones alone and is incomplete. The repertoire includes around 7,300 clones, over 70% of them detected once, and 34% sits in the top ten. Trimming took off 4 bases at V and 4 bases at J, with 7 bases between the two ends. The germline CDR1 and CDR2 sequences are SEHNR and FQNEAQ (reference sequence). This CDR3 contains 12 residues. Notes on the study in general: Exclusion applied to patients who initiated nivolumab less than 1 year following ASCT. It was reported that newly diagnosed patients had less baseline TCR diversity than healthy donors. For complete responders, baseline diversity was comparable to that of newly diagnosed patients.

The TCR comes from a human donor with classical Hodgkin lymphoma. Sequences were derived from peripheral blood mononuclear cells (PBMCs), sampled before the second cycle of nivolumab. This sequence joins TRBV7-9 and TRBJ2-5; D is unresolved. This chain's CDR3 is CASSYQRETQYF. As DNA, the CDR3 is TGTGCCAGCAGCTACCAGAGAGAGACCCAGTACTTC. The complete variable domain, with remaining parts taken from reference TRBV7-9 and TRBJ2-5, reads DTGVSQNPRHKITKRGQNVTFRCDPISEHNRLYWYRQTLGQGPEFLTYFQNEAQLEKSRLLSDRFSAERPKGSFSTLEIQRTEQGDSAMYLCASSYQRETQYFGPGTRLLVL.